The next 24 T cell receptor beta chains were all read from a single sample in a study of blood T cell repertoires in COVID-19. Method: immunoSEQ multiplex PCR; TCRdb's copy keeps in-frame clones and lacks some. Of fewer than 90,000 clones listed, around four fifths are singletons. Sequencing was carried out using peripheral blood. The receptors come from a human donor in a cohort sampled during active COVID-19.

The chain combines TRBV5-1 with TRBJ2-5; tentatively, D is TRBD1 (6 bases). This CDR3 spans 15 amino acids. Looked up from germline, CDR1 is SGHRS and CDR2 is YFSETQ. Deletions cut 4 bases from V and 0 bases from J, with 13 bases between. This CDR3 is CASSRGRDNQETQYF. The DNA of the CDR3 is TGCGCCAGCAGCAGAGGTCGGGACAACCAAGAGACCCAGTACTTC.

The chain couples TRBV18 to TRBJ2-1; 9 positions agree with TRBD1. CDR3 size: 15 residues. Trimming removed 4 bases from V and 6 bases from J; junction bases left unmatched: 7. Germline-derived CDR1 and CDR2 are KGHSH and LQKENI. The CDR3 DNA sequence: TGTGCCAGCTCACGGGACAGGGCCTCGGGCAATGAGCAGTTCTTC. This translates into CASSRDRASGNEQFF.

This clone was detected once. This chain uses TRBV5-1 with TRBJ1-2, with no clear D. The CDR3 is 13 amino acids. Trimming shortened V by 0 bases and J by 3 bases, and 6 bases separated the two germline ends. Per germline, CDR1 SGHRS and CDR2 YFSETQ. CDR3 protein: CASSLVNDYGYTF. CDR3 in DNA: TGCGCCAGCAGCTTGGTTAATGACTATGGCTACACCTTC.

V and J are TRBV5-5 and TRBJ1-1; D ambiguous. V lost 1 base to trimming and J lost 4 bases, with 11 bases between them. From germline, CDR1 is SGHKS and CDR2 YYEKEE (reference sequence). This CDR3 region has 14 residues. The CDR3 bases are TGTGCCAGCAGCTTGTTCGAGGGAGGCACTGAAGCTTTCTTT. This codes for CASSLFEGGTEAFF.

The genes are TRBV19 and TRBJ2-5, with 10 positions matching TRBD1. CDR1 is LNHDA and CDR2 is SQIVND in the germline V gene (reference sequence). The CDR3 totals 14 residues. V lost 5 bases to trimming and J lost 4 bases; unmatched junction nucleotides: 4. The CDR3 DNA is TGTGCCAGTAGTTCGACAGGGGGCGGAGAGACCCAGTACTTC. This translates into CASSSTGGGETQYF.

The V gene is TRBV19, the J gene TRBJ1-6; TRBD1 agrees at 7 bases. Trimming took 6 bases from V and 9 from J; bases not matched to a gene: 8. Germline CDR1 is LNHDA and CDR2 is SQIVND (reference sequence). The CDR3 has 14 residues. CDR3 amino acids: CASSFDRAASPLHF. In nucleotides, the CDR3 is TGTGCCAGTAGCTTCGACAGGGCGGCTTCACCCCTCCACTTT.

The chain is built from TRBV5-4 and TRBJ1-3; TRBD1 matches at 7 bases. The V and J ends lost 4 bases and 1 base, in that order; junction bases with no gene match: 5. The CDR3 is 15 residues long. CDR1 is SGHNT, CDR2 YYREEE, per germline (reference sequence). This chain's CDR3 is CASSALTGSGNTIYF. For the CDR3, the DNA is TGTGCCAGCAGCGCCTTGACAGGGTCTGGAAACACCATATATTTT.

This rearrangement joins TRBV27 to TRBJ1-1; weak D call: TRBD1 (6 bases). The germline V gene encodes CDR1 MNHEY and CDR2 SMNVEV (reference sequence). Trimming shortened V by 2 bases and J by 3 bases, and 16 bases separated the two germline ends. This CDR3 spans 16 amino acids. The CDR3 DNA sequence: TGTGCCAGCAGTTTACGGATCAGGGGTGGGGACACTGAAGCTTTCTTT. This translates into CASSLRIRGGDTEAFF.

CDR3 amino acids: CASSRQSSGNTIYF. In nucleotides, the CDR3 is TGTGCCAGCAGCCGACAGAGCTCTGGAAACACCATATATTTT. The J gene is TRBJ1-3, the V gene TRBV9, with D possibly matching TRBD1 (5 bases). The V end lost 4 bases, the J end lost 0 bases, and 8 bases lay between the germline ends. CDR3 length: 14 amino acids. The germline V gene encodes CDR1 SGDLS and CDR2 YYNGEE.

The chain joins TRBV30 to TRBJ2-1, with 8 positions matching TRBD2. The CDR3 has 14 residues. Germline-derived CDR1 and CDR2 are GTSNPN and SVGIG (reference sequence). V lost 2 bases and J lost 4; bases outside the gene matches: 4. In DNA, the CDR3 is TGTGCCTGGAGTTTTAGCGGGGTTTACAATGAGCAGTTCTTC. This sequence encodes CAWSFSGVYNEQFF.

This clone was seen only once. The V gene is TRBV9, the J gene TRBJ2-2, with 8 bases that match TRBD2. The CDR3 sequence is 16 residues long. J was trimmed by 1 base and V by 0 bases; bases with no gene match: 2. Germline assignment: CDR1 SGDLS and CDR2 YYNGEE. CDR3: CASSVGLAGNTGELFF. Written as DNA, the CDR3 is TGTGCCAGCAGCGTAGGCCTAGCGGGGAACACCGGGGAGCTGTTTTTT.

V and J are TRBV6-2 or TRBV6-3 and TRBJ2-1, with D perhaps matching TRBD2 (5 bases). This CDR3 is built from 14 residues. V lost 0 bases, J lost 9 bases, and 12 bases lay in between. CDR1 is MNHEY and CDR2 is SVGEGT in the germline V gene. In nucleotides, the CDR3 is TGTGCCAGCAGTTACTCCACGGGAACGAGTGAGCAGTTCTTC. Its translation is CASSYSTGTSEQFF.

This chain uses TRBV24-1 with TRBJ2-1; a possible D gene is TRBD2 (6 bases). Trimming took 5 bases from V and 4 from J, leaving 14 bases between them. This CDR3 is 15 amino acids long. Germline V gene data show CDR1 as KGHDR and CDR2 as SFDVKD. The CDR3 region has the DNA TGTGCCACCAGTGGAACCGAGCGGGCATACAATGAGCAGTTCTTC. Residues: CATSGTERAYNEQFF.

The chain employs TRBV7-9 and TRBJ2-5; TRBD2 might be the D (6 bases). Looked up from germline, CDR1 is SEHNR and CDR2 is FQNEAQ (reference sequence). There are 14 residues in the CDR3. The V gene lost 5 bases and the J gene lost 2 bases, with 12 bases spanning the gap. CDR3 nucleotide sequence: TGTGCCAGCAGCCCACGCGGGGCGCAAGAGACCCAGTACTTC. Amino acid sequence: CASSPRGAQETQYF.

The chain joins TRBV5-1 to TRBJ2-7; D may be TRBD2 (5 bases). Deletions cut 5 bases from V and 5 bases from J, with 20 bases between. The CDR3 is made up of 15 amino acids. Germline V gene sequence: CDR1 SGHRS, CDR2 YFSETQ. CDR3 bases: TGCGCCAGCAGTCGGGGTTCAACGAAGGACGACGAGCAGTACTTC. Residues: CASSRGSTKDDEQYF.

The V gene is TRBV5-1, the J gene TRBJ2-1, with TRBD2 identical over 13 bases. CDR3 length: 16 amino acids. Germline V gene data show CDR1 as SGHRS and CDR2 as YFSETQ. Trimming removed 5 bases from V and 10 bases from J; junction bases left unmatched: 12. CDR3: CASSLTGTSGVREQFF. CDR3 sequence (DNA): TGCGCCAGCAGTTTAACCGGGACTAGCGGGGTAAGAGAGCAGTTCTTC.

The V and J genes are TRBV3-1 (or the pseudogene TRBV3-2) and TRBJ1-3; D is unresolved. Trimming pared 0 bases from V and 0 bases from J, leaving 6 bases between. The CDR3 consists of 15 residues. The germline V gene encodes CDR1 LGHDT and CDR2 YNNKEL (reference sequence). CDR3 nucleotides: TGTGCCAGCAGCCAAGATCCGAGCTCTGGAAACACCATATATTTT. Protein sequence: CASSQDPSSGNTIYF.

V gene TRBV5-1 combines with J gene TRBJ2-1; 9 bases agree with TRBD2. V trimming: 5 bases; J trimming: 3 bases; junction bases outside the gene matches: 6. CDR3 length: 15 residues. From germline, CDR1 is SGHRS and CDR2 YFSETQ. DNA of the CDR3: TGCGCCAGCAGACCCAGACTAGCGGACTACAATGAGCAGTTCTTC. It codes for CASRPRLADYNEQFF.

The genes are TRBV5-4 and TRBJ1-6; 7 bases fit TRBD1. CDR3 length: 15 residues. Germline CDR1 is SGHNT and CDR2 is YYREEE (reference sequence). Trimming at V came to 2 bases and at J to 7 bases, leaving 6 bases not matched to a gene. The CDR3 sequence is CASSLYSGGNSPLHF. CDR3 nucleotide sequence: TGTGCCAGCAGCTTATATTCAGGGGGGAATTCACCCCTCCACTTT.

V gene TRBV5-4 combines with J gene TRBJ2-3; 8 bases are a match to TRBD1. The V gene end was trimmed by 5 bases and the J gene end by 0 bases; junction bases not matched to a gene: 8. There are 16 residues in the CDR3. In germline, CDR1 is SGHNT, CDR2 YYREEE (reference sequence). The CDR3 loop is CASRWGTGTSTDTQYF. The CDR3 nucleotides are TGTGCCAGCAGATGGGGGACAGGCACTAGCACAGATACGCAGTATTTT.

The chain joins TRBV15 to TRBJ1-1; 10 bases fit TRBD1. Per the germline V gene, CDR1 is LNHNV and CDR2 is YYDKDF (reference sequence). CDR3 length equals 16 residues. J was trimmed by 3 bases and V by 0 bases; bases with no gene match: 4. The CDR3 region has the DNA TGTGCCACCAGCAGAGACAGACAGGGGGCTGACACTGAAGCTTTCTTT. Its protein product is CATSRDRQGADTEAFF.

The V gene is TRBV2, the J gene TRBJ1-2; maybe TRBD1 (5 bases). Germline V gene sequence: CDR1 SNHLY, CDR2 FYNNEI. V was pared by 7 bases and J by 2 bases, with 14 bases between. The CDR3 is made up of 14 amino acids. The CDR3 DNA reads TGTGCCAGCACCCAGGACAACAGGAACTATGGCTACACCTTC. Protein product: CASTQDNRNYGYTF.

In this sample, this clone turned up once. This chain joins TRBV21-1 and TRBJ1-5; the DNA was not compared with TRBD1, the D call given in the table. TRBV21-1 is a documented pseudogene. The CDR3 covers 18 residues. The CDR3 spells CASSLGWTGGYSNQPQHF. The CDR3, as DNA: TGTGCCAGCAGCTTGGGATGGACAGGGGGCTATAGCAATCAGCCCCAGCATTTT.

The chain carries TRBV5-1 and TRBJ1-6; D possibly corresponds to TRBD1 (6 bases). Germline V gene lookup returns CDR1 SGHRS and CDR2 YFSETQ. The CDR3 sequence is 16 residues long. Trimming took 0 bases from V and 7 from J, leaving 14 bases between them. The CDR3 reads CASSLDGGTLNSPLHF. The DNA of the CDR3 is TGCGCCAGCAGCTTGGACGGTGGGACACTCAATTCACCCCTCCACTTT. Variable domain in full (rest from reference TRBV5-1 and TRBJ1-6): KAGVTQTPRYLIKTRGQQVTLSCSPISGHRSVSWYQQTPGQGLQFLFEYFSETQRNKGNFPGRFSGRQFSNSRSEMNVSTLELGDSALYLCASSLDGGTLNSPLHFGNGTRLTVT.